This T cell receptor (beta chain) was sequenced during a study of yellow fever vaccine responses in identical twins. Each CDR3 protein gets one entry after TCRdb re-called the RT-PCR reads with MiXCR. Of 35,000 or so distinct CDR3 sequences listed, 50% to 65% are singletons. V was pared by 6 bases and J by 8 bases, with 10 bases between. CDR3 length equals 12 residues. The germline V gene has CDR1 SNHLY and CDR2 FYNNEI. Details on this clonotype: No antigen is known for it.

Broader study findings: Vaccine-induced T cell responses in twins were reportedly observed to appear partly convergent, partly personalized.

The rearrangement links TRBV2 to TRBJ1-4, with D possibly being TRBD1 (5 bases). This TCR was recovered from a woman in her late teens or twenties who received the yellow fever vaccine. The starting material was T cells from blood (PBMCs), unsorted or a sorted subset (not recorded which), obtained before or after yellow fever vaccination (not recorded which). The CDR3 bases are TGTGCCAGCAGGGGGCAGGAGGAAAAACTGTTTTTT. Amino acid sequence: CASRGQEEKLFF.